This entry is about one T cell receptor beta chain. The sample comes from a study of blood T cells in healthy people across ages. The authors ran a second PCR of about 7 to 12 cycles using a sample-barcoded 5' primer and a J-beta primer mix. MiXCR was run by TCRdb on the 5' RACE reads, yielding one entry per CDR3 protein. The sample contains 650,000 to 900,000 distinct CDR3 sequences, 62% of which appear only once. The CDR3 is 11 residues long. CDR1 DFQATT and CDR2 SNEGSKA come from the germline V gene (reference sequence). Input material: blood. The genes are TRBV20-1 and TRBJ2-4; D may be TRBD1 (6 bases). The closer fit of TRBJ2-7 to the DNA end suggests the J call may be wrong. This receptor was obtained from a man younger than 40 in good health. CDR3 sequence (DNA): TGCAGTGCTAGAAGAGGGGGCGAGCAGTACTTC. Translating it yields CSARRGGEQYF.